One sample yielded the 5 T cell receptor beta chains listed below, sequenced in a study of blood T cells in healthy people across ages (dated by TCRdb to between 2014 and 2017). The protocol used for the library was 5' RACE. This sample was sequenced with an Illumina HiSeq 2500. A second 7 to 11 cycle PCR used a sample-barcoded 5' primer and a J-beta primer mix. Starting from the raw public reads, TCRdb applied fastp trimming at Q25, assembled clones with MiXCR and retained in-frame beta chains. Every entry covers one CDR3 protein and lists the most common genes and DNA from its rows. In all, the sample holds roughly 1,100,000 distinct CDR3 sequences, and under 30% of those were seen once. About 0.72% of the sample goes to the ten largest clones. The same data also went into a second study, on T cells of mothers and their children.

Sequences were obtained from blood. The receptors originated from a girl aged 2 to 9 in good health.

This clonotype turned up a few times. At one end the junction does not follow the germline gene, possibly because of a read error. This sequence joins TRBV11-2 and TRBJ2-5; D is undetermined. The DNA end lines up better with TRBJ2-7; the J call may be wrong. Germline CDR1 is SGHAT and CDR2 is FQNNGV. The CDR3 is made up of 11 amino acids. CDR3 residues: CANSLSYEQYF. CDR3 sequence (DNA): TGTGCCAACAGCCTCTCCTACGAGCAGTACTTC.

Only a few counts were recorded for this clonotype. Here the CDR3 reads CASSVDWAYEQYF. CDR3 bases: TGTGCCAGCAGTGTAGACTGGGCCTACGAGCAGTACTTC. The chain carries TRBV6-1 and TRBJ2-7; no definite D call. V was clipped by 4 bases and J by 2 bases, with 9 bases between them. Germline loops: CDR1 MNHNS, CDR2 SASEGT. This CDR3 is 13 amino acids long.

This sequence joins TRBV15 and TRBJ2-5, with D unclear. The J call may not be correct, given that the DNA end is closer to TRBJ2-7. The CDR3 extends over 14 amino acids. CDR1 LNHNV and CDR2 YYDKDF come from the germline V gene (reference sequence). Written as DNA, the CDR3 is TGTGCCACCAGCAGAGTTGCGACCTCCTACGAGCAGTACTTC. This encodes CATSRVATSYEQYF.

This clonotype was seen a handful of times. J is TRBJ2-5 and V is TRBV28; 10 bases line up with TRBD2. The tail of the sequence fits TRBJ2-1 better, so the J call may be wrong. This CDR3 spans 16 amino acids. Per germline, CDR1 MDHEN and CDR2 SYDVKM. CDR3 loop: CASSPGLAVVFDEQFF. As DNA, the CDR3 is TGTGCCAGCAGTCCCGGACTAGCGGTTGTCTTCGATGAGCAGTTCTTC.

This clonotype was counted only a few times. The rearrangement links TRBV6-5 to TRBJ1-1; no clear D. Germline V gives CDR1 MNHEY, CDR2 SVGAGI. Trimming removed 2 bases from V and 5 bases from J, with 12 bases in between. There are 14 residues in the CDR3. For the CDR3, the DNA is TGTGCCAGCAGTTACCAGTCAGGTGTGACTGAAGCTTTCTTT. This gives the protein CASSYQSGVTEAFF.